These T cell receptor beta chains were read from a single sample in a study of shared clonotypes between healthy human individuals. Generated by immunoSEQ multiplex PCR, the TCRdb table keeps only in-frame clones and is missing some. The data contain roughly 600,000 clones, 95% to 98% of them singletons. Sequencing was done on a sample of naive CD8+ T cells sorted from blood. The receptors here all came from a man aged 25 to 40 in good health. The conserved cysteine and the conserved F or W are not part of the CDR3 here. The D gene is left open where the match is weak. Clone size is shown for a subset of rows, as once, few, many or a class of expanded clone.

cdr3_length: 14
v_call: TRBV4-1
clone_size: -
j_call: TRBJ2-5
d_call: TRBD1
cdr3_aa: ASSQPPGTGEETQY

cdr3_length: 12
v_call: TRBV15
clone_size: -
j_call: TRBJ2-7
d_call: -
cdr3_aa: ATSHRGKAYEQY

cdr3_length: 13
v_call: TRBV14
clone_size: -
j_call: TRBJ1-2
d_call: -
cdr3_aa: ASSQELGPGDGYT

cdr3_length: 10
v_call: TRBV5-5
clone_size: once
j_call: TRBJ2-7
d_call: -
cdr3_aa: ASSESSYEQY

cdr3_length: 11
v_call: TRBV19
clone_size: -
j_call: TRBJ2-3
d_call: -
cdr3_aa: ASSRISRDTQY

cdr3_length: 12
v_call: TRBV9
clone_size: -
j_call: TRBJ2-1
d_call: -
cdr3_aa: ASSGGSSYNEQF

cdr3_length: 16
v_call: TRBV5-1
clone_size: -
j_call: TRBJ2-6
d_call: TRBD1
cdr3_aa: ASSPPGQGAYGANVLT

cdr3_length: 15
v_call: TRBV27
clone_size: -
j_call: TRBJ2-1
d_call: -
cdr3_aa: ASSPLGVGSSYNEQF

cdr3_length: 15
v_call: TRBV7-6
clone_size: once
j_call: TRBJ1-1
d_call: -
cdr3_aa: ASSDTGLKGMNTEAF

cdr3_length: 16
v_call: TRBV7-2
clone_size: -
j_call: TRBJ1-1
d_call: TRBD1
cdr3_aa: ASSMRGTGLDSNTEAF

cdr3_length: 9
v_call: TRBV9
clone_size: -
j_call: TRBJ2-1
d_call: -
cdr3_aa: ASGEANEQF

cdr3_length: 17
v_call: TRBV5-6
clone_size: -
j_call: TRBJ2-7
d_call: TRBD2
cdr3_aa: ASSLSLTLLAGETYEQY

cdr3_length: 11
v_call: TRBV7-9
clone_size: -
j_call: TRBJ2-1
d_call: -
cdr3_aa: AFGQPEMGEQF

cdr3_length: 15
v_call: TRBV4-1
clone_size: -
j_call: TRBJ2-1
d_call: TRBD1
cdr3_aa: ASSQPLQGAIDNEQF

cdr3_length: 12
v_call: TRBV5-1
clone_size: -
j_call: TRBJ2-5
d_call: -
cdr3_aa: ASSPLVGQEAQY

cdr3_length: 11
v_call: TRBV10-3
clone_size: -
j_call: TRBJ2-7
d_call: TRBD1
cdr3_aa: ATQTGGLNEQY

cdr3_length: 15
v_call: TRBV7-9
clone_size: -
j_call: TRBJ2-1
d_call: -
cdr3_aa: ASTPAFPVGSYNEQF

cdr3_length: 11
v_call: TRBV7-9
clone_size: -
j_call: TRBJ2-1
d_call: TRBD1
cdr3_aa: ASSPTGDNEQF

cdr3_length: 11
v_call: TRBV7-8
clone_size: -
j_call: TRBJ1-1
d_call: TRBD1
cdr3_aa: ASSFRTGSEAF

cdr3_length: 12
v_call: TRBV9
clone_size: -
j_call: TRBJ2-7
d_call: -
cdr3_aa: ASSAGTSTYEQY

cdr3_length: 10
v_call: TRBV5-6
clone_size: once
j_call: TRBJ2-1
d_call: TRBD2
cdr3_aa: ASSFGGNEQF

cdr3_length: 11
v_call: TRBV9
clone_size: -
j_call: TRBJ2-7
d_call: -
cdr3_aa: ASSGSEGYEQY

cdr3_length: 13
v_call: TRBV5-4
clone_size: -
j_call: TRBJ2-3
d_call: TRBD2
cdr3_aa: ASSLSSGLGDTQY

cdr3_length: 18
v_call: TRBV5-5
clone_size: -
j_call: TRBJ2-1
d_call: TRBD2
cdr3_aa: ASSLSASGWSSGGYNEQF

cdr3_length: 10
v_call: TRBV5-1
clone_size: -
j_call: TRBJ2-1
d_call: TRBD2
cdr3_aa: ASGAGVNEQF

cdr3_length: 10
v_call: TRBV27
clone_size: -
j_call: TRBJ2-7
d_call: -
cdr3_aa: ASSANIVEQY

cdr3_length: 12
v_call: TRBV29-1
clone_size: -
j_call: TRBJ2-7
d_call: TRBD2
cdr3_aa: SVAPSGRAYEQY

cdr3_length: 14
v_call: TRBV7-9
clone_size: -
j_call: TRBJ2-1
d_call: TRBD2
cdr3_aa: ASSPPLAGTSNEQF

cdr3_length: 12
v_call: TRBV2
clone_size: -
j_call: TRBJ2-3
d_call: -
cdr3_aa: ASSDQQYTDTQY

cdr3_length: 10
v_call: TRBV29-1
clone_size: -
j_call: TRBJ2-7
d_call: -
cdr3_aa: SVQSRGYEQY

cdr3_length: 11
v_call: TRBV29-1
clone_size: -
j_call: TRBJ2-7
d_call: TRBD2
cdr3_aa: SVWSGGSYEQY

cdr3_length: 10
v_call: TRBV19
clone_size: -
j_call: TRBJ1-2
d_call: TRBD1
cdr3_aa: ASMDRVFGYT

cdr3_length: 14
v_call: TRBV6-1
clone_size: -
j_call: TRBJ2-7
d_call: TRBD2
cdr3_aa: ASSEEGLAATYEQY

cdr3_length: 10
v_call: TRBV27
clone_size: -
j_call: TRBJ2-7
d_call: -
cdr3_aa: ASSPGGFVTF

cdr3_length: 15
v_call: TRBV2
clone_size: -
j_call: TRBJ2-5
d_call: -
cdr3_aa: ASRRPSRQDLPETQY

cdr3_length: 9
v_call: TRBV29-1
clone_size: -
j_call: TRBJ1-1
d_call: -
cdr3_aa: SALDDTEAF

cdr3_length: 14
v_call: TRBV5-6
clone_size: -
j_call: TRBJ2-3
d_call: -
cdr3_aa: ASSLGSVSEGDTQY

cdr3_length: 13
v_call: TRBV10-1
clone_size: -
j_call: TRBJ2-7
d_call: TRBD2
cdr3_aa: ASSEGTSGTYEQY

cdr3_length: 12
v_call: TRBV29-1
clone_size: -
j_call: TRBJ2-2
d_call: -
cdr3_aa: SVAGTTNTGELF

cdr3_length: 11
v_call: TRBV27
clone_size: -
j_call: TRBJ2-1
d_call: -
cdr3_aa: ASFTTRGDEQF

cdr3_length: 14
v_call: TRBV14
clone_size: -
j_call: TRBJ2-1
d_call: -
cdr3_aa: ASSHEPYDLDGEQF

cdr3_length: 15
v_call: TRBV7-9
clone_size: -
j_call: TRBJ2-3
d_call: TRBD2
cdr3_aa: ASSRASGAGSTDTQY

cdr3_length: 13
v_call: TRBV11-2
clone_size: -
j_call: TRBJ1-1
d_call: -
cdr3_aa: ASSPARSLDTEAF

cdr3_length: 11
v_call: TRBV11-2
clone_size: -
j_call: TRBJ2-5
d_call: TRBD2
cdr3_aa: ASSLAGKETQY

cdr3_length: 11
v_call: TRBV7-6
clone_size: -
j_call: TRBJ2-7
d_call: -
cdr3_aa: ASSLELRREQY

cdr3_length: 12
v_call: TRBV28
clone_size: -
j_call: TRBJ1-4
d_call: TRBD1
cdr3_aa: ASNLEGGWEKLF